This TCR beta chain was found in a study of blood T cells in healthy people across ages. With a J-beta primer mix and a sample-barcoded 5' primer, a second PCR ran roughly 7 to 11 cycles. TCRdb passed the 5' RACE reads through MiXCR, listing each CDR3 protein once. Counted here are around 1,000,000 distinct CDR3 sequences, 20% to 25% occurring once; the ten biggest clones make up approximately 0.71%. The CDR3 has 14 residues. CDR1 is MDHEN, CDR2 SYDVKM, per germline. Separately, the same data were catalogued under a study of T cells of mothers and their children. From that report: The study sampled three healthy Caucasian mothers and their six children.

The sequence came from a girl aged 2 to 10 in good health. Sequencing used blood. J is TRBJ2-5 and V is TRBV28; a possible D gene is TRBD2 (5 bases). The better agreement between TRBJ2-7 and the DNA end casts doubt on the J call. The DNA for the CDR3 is TGTGCCAGCAGGGCTAGCCCGTCCTCCTACGAGCAGTACTTC. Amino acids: CASRASPSSYEQYF.